The 22 T cell receptor beta chains listed next were all sequenced from one sample in a study of Graves' ophthalmopathy and Graves' hyperthyroidism (dated by TCRdb to 2016 to 2019). The sequencing machine was an Illumina HiSeq 2000. TCR beta CDR3 regions were amplified from RNA transcripts for repertoire sequencing. The first round was an RT-PCR using HTBI primers with the Qiagen OneStep RT-PCR kit, and this first round was followed by a second-round multiplex PCR, then size selection and purification. The raw public data were reprocessed by TCRdb itself: fastp quality trimming at Q25, MiXCR clonotype calling, in-frame beta chains only. Merged by CDR3 protein, the rows form single entries marked with the most common genes and DNA. The sample records almost 400,000 distinct CDR3 sequences, 18% of which are singletons. The ten largest clonotypes hold more than 1.5% of the sample. Sequenced sample: peripheral blood. The source is a woman between 18 and 29 years old with Graves' ophthalmopathy. Donor details come from another sample of the same person, matched by shared clones.

This clonotype was counted at least ten times. The chain employs TRBV7-3 and TRBJ2-5, with D tentatively TRBD1 or TRBD2 (5 bases each). The V and J ends lost 1 base and 1 base respectively, with 13 bases between them. Germline V gene lookup returns CDR1 SGHTA and CDR2 FQGTGA. There are 16 residues in the CDR3. The chain's CDR3 is CASSLRGSLPQETQYF. The CDR3 nucleotides are TGTGCCAGCAGCTTAAGGGGGTCCCTTCCCCAAGAGACCCAGTACTTC. The entire variable domain, with the rest obtained from reference TRBV7-3 and TRBJ2-5, is as follows: GAGVSQTPSNKVTEKGKYVELRCDPISGHTALYWYRQSLGQGPEFLIYFQGTGAADDSGLPNDRFFAVRPEGSVSTLKIQRTERGDSAVYLCASSLRGSLPQETQYFGPGTRLLVL.

The count of this clonotype is one. This sequence joins TRBV7-9 and TRBJ2-7, with 13 bases lining up with TRBD2. The CDR3 contains 15 residues. Germline V gives CDR1 SEHNR, CDR2 FQNEAQ (reference sequence). The V gene end was trimmed by 5 bases and the J gene end by 2 bases; junction bases not matched to a gene: 3. CDR3 protein: CASSLTSGRAYEQYF. The CDR3 bases are TGTGCCAGCAGCCTTACTAGCGGGAGGGCCTACGAGCAGTACTTC.

In its sample, this clonotype was seen many times. The chain couples TRBV29-1 to TRBJ2-5; possibly TRBD2 for D (5 bases). Germline CDR1 is SQVTM and CDR2 is ANQGSEA. The V end lost 3 bases, the J end lost 3 bases, and 11 bases lay between the germline ends. This CDR3 is 13 amino acids long. The CDR3 DNA is TGCAGCGTTGACCCGAGGGAGAAAGAGACCCAGTACTTC. It is translated as CSVDPREKETQYF.

This clonotype has at least ten counts. This rearrangement joins TRBV20-1 to TRBJ1-3; weak D call: TRBD1 (6 bases). The CDR3 runs to 16 residues. Germline V CDR1 and CDR2: DFQATT, SNEGSKA (reference sequence). Between the trimmed V and J ends, which lost 1 base and 3 bases, there was a span of 16 bases. The CDR3: CSARALRTESGNTIYF. CDR3 DNA: TGCAGTGCTAGAGCCCTGAGGACAGAAAGTGGAAACACCATATATTTT.

This clonotype was counted at least ten times. The V and J genes are TRBV7-2 and TRBJ1-1; the D gene is possibly TRBD1 (6 bases). CDR3 length equals 14 residues. The ends were cut back, 5 bases at V and 7 bases at J, with 17 bases in the middle. Germline lookup yields CDR1 SGHTA and CDR2 FQGNSA. The CDR3 is CASSPKGGAGEAFF. DNA for the CDR3: TGTGCCAGCAGCCCAAAGGGGGGCGCGGGTGAAGCTTTCTTT.

This clonotype was recorded many times. The chain has TRBV14 and TRBJ2-5; D not certain. Trimming shortened V by 1 base and J by 5 bases, and 8 bases separated the two germline ends. Germline V gene sequence: CDR1 SGHDN, CDR2 FVKESK. The CDR3 consists of 13 residues. The CDR3 region is CASSQASWETQYF. The CDR3 DNA follows: TGTGCCAGCAGCCAAGCGAGTTGGGAGACCCAGTACTTC.

This clonotype was observed many times. The chain uses TRBV2 and TRBJ2-2; tentatively, D is TRBD1 (5 bases). This CDR3 spans 16 amino acids. Trimming shortened V by 7 bases and J by 3 bases, and 18 bases separated the two germline ends. CDR1 is SNHLY and CDR2 is FYNNEI in the germline V gene. The CDR3 DNA reads TGTGCCAGCAAAGCTACGACAGCCACCTACACCGGGGAGCTGTTTTTT. This sequence encodes CASKATTATYTGELFF.

This clonotype was recorded a few times. The CDR3 sequence: CATRTGTGNEQYF. For the CDR3, the DNA is TGTGCCACAAGGACAGGGACGGGCAACGAGCAGTACTTC. The chain recombines TRBV6-1 with TRBJ2-7, with TRBD1 matching 8 bases. Germline V gives CDR1 MNHNS, CDR2 SASEGT. The V gene end was trimmed by 10 bases and the J gene end by 5 bases; junction bases not matched to a gene: 10. The CDR3 is made up of 13 amino acids.

This clonotype has a count of ten or more. The V and J genes are TRBV10-3 and TRBJ2-7; possibly TRBD1 for D (5 bases). The CDR3 covers 15 residues. The ends were cut back, 10 bases at V and 2 bases at J, with 21 bases in the middle. CDR1 ENHRY and CDR2 SYGVKD come from the germline V gene. CDR3 coding DNA: TGTGCCACCGAAAACCCCAGGGAACTGGCCTACGAGCAGTACTTC. Its protein product is CATENPRELAYEQYF.

This clonotype was seen at least ten times. V is TRBV7-3 and J is TRBJ2-7; 7 positions match TRBD1. V lost 4 bases, J lost 6 bases, and 6 bases stayed unmatched. CDR1 SGHTA and CDR2 FQGTGA come from the germline V gene. The CDR3 extends over 13 amino acids. In nucleotides, the CDR3 is TGTGCCAGCAGCTCAACAGGGGACAGCGAGCAGTACTTC. Amino acids: CASSSTGDSEQYF.

This clonotype was picked up many times. The chain uses TRBV5-5 and TRBJ2-7, with 8 nucleotides matching TRBD1. The CDR3 is 13 amino acids. Trimming removed 4 bases from V and 4 bases from J; junction bases left unmatched: 4. Germline CDR1 is SGHKS and CDR2 is YYEKEE (reference sequence). The CDR3 DNA follows: TGTGCCAGCAGCGCCGGGGACAGGTACGAGCAGTACTTC. The encoded protein is CASSAGDRYEQYF.

This clonotype has a count of ten or more. The CDR3 bases are TGCAGTGCTAGAGATACAGGGGGAGGGACTGAAGCTTTCTTT. Amino acids: CSARDTGGGTEAFF. The chain joins TRBV20-1 to TRBJ1-1; 8 bases are shared with TRBD1. J lost 5 bases, V lost 0 bases, and 5 bases had no gene match. This CDR3 contains 14 residues. CDR1 and CDR2 from the germline V gene are DFQATT and SNEGSKA (reference sequence).

There are many counts of this clonotype. This chain uses TRBV6-1 with TRBJ1-1; a weak D match, TRBD1 (6 bases). The CDR3 is 14 amino acids. CDR1 and CDR2 from the germline V gene are MNHNS and SASEGT. Trimming left V 6 bases short and J 1 base short, with 12 bases between. Here the CDR3 DNA reads TGTGCCAGCAGACAAAGGGGGACGAACACTGAAGCTTTCTTT. It codes for CASRQRGTNTEAFF.

This clonotype was observed at least ten times. J is TRBJ1-1 and V is TRBV10-2; D not resolved. Deletions cut 3 bases from V and 11 bases from J, with 10 bases between. Per germline, CDR1 WSHSY and CDR2 SAAADI. This CDR3 region has 11 residues. The CDR3 DNA sequence: TGCGCCAGCAGTGATAAGGGTGACGCTTTCTTT. As protein: CASSDKGDAFF.

The sample holds many counts of this clonotype. This chain uses TRBV20-1 with TRBJ2-7; unclear D gene. Trimming cost V 3 bases and J 3 bases, with 18 bases left between them. There are 15 residues in the CDR3. Germline CDR1 reads DFQATT; CDR2 reads SNEGSKA (reference sequence). CDR3 sequence reads: CSASDRTRPNYEQYF. CDR3 nucleotide sequence: TGCAGTGCTAGTGACCGGACGAGGCCCAACTACGAGCAGTACTTC.

In its sample, this clonotype was seen many times. The chain links TRBV6-1 to TRBJ2-7, with a tentative D call TRBD1 (6 bases). Trimming shortened V by 2 bases and J by 4 bases, and 15 bases separated the two germline ends. The CDR3 contains 15 residues. The germline V gene encodes CDR1 MNHNS and CDR2 SASEGT. The CDR3 nucleotides read TGTGCCAGCAGTGAATTTTTAGCACAGGGATACGAGCAGTACTTC. Translation gives CASSEFLAQGYEQYF.

This clonotype showed up many times. The chain combines TRBV6-1 with TRBJ2-7; 8 bases map to TRBD2. The J segment lost 6 bases and the V segment lost 2 bases, leaving 9 bases of the junction unmatched. The V gene's germline CDR1 is MNHNS and CDR2 SASEGT. The CDR3 covers 15 residues. CDR3 nucleotides: TGTGCCAGCAGTGAAAAAGGGCTAGCGGGCGCCGAGCAGTACTTC. This translates into CASSEKGLAGAEQYF.

Many counts were recorded for this clonotype. The CDR3 DNA sequence: TGTGCCAGCAGAAGACCGGTGGGGTTCAAAGAGACCCAGTACTTC. It codes for CASRRPVGFKETQYF. V and J are TRBV6-2 or TRBV6-3 and TRBJ2-5; D is unclear. V lost 6 bases to trimming and J lost 3 bases, with 17 bases between them. The CDR3 spans 15 residues. Germline V lookup: CDR1 MNHEY, CDR2 SVGEGT.

At least ten counts were recorded for this clonotype. The rearrangement uses TRBV28 and TRBJ2-7, with 9 bases lining up with TRBD1. The germline V gene has CDR1 MDHEN and CDR2 SYDVKM. The CDR3 totals 13 residues. V shed 6 bases, J shed 4 bases, and the junction held 4 bases outside the gene matches. CDR3 bases: TGTGCCAGCAGACTGGACAGGGGTTACGAGCAGTACTTC. The encoded protein is CASRLDRGYEQYF.

This clonotype occurred many times. Just one base apart from a much larger clone, this may be a read error. The rearrangement joins TRBV27 to TRBJ2-5; D tentatively fits TRBD1 or TRBD2 (5 bases each). This CDR3 has 15 residues. V was shortened by 0 bases and J by 3 bases, with 11 bases between the two germline ends. The germline V gene encodes CDR1 MNHEY and CDR2 SMNVEV (reference sequence). CDR3 DNA: TGTGCCAGCAGTTTATCGCAAGGGACCAAAGAGACCCAGTACTTC. Translating it yields CASSLSQGTKETQYF.

Many counts were recorded for this clonotype. V and J are TRBV6-6 and TRBJ1-1; 8 nucleotides agree with TRBD1. The germline V gene encodes CDR1 MNHNY and CDR2 SVGAGI (reference sequence). V dropped 6 bases and J dropped 6; count of bases not matched to a gene: 6. The length of the CDR3 is 13 residues. In DNA form, the CDR3 reads TGTGCCAGCAGCCCCCGGACAGGGTCTGAAGCTTTCTTT. Translation gives CASSPRTGSEAFF.

This clonotype was seen many times. The chain combines TRBV6-2 or TRBV6-3 with TRBJ1-1, with 9 bases fitting TRBD1. This CDR3 spans 13 amino acids. V was pared by 2 bases and J by 11 bases, with 6 bases of the junction left unmatched. Germline CDR1 is MNHEY and CDR2 is SVGEGT. The DNA of the CDR3 is TGTGCCAGCAGTTACCCGGGACAGGGAGGCGCTTTCTTT. It codes for CASSYPGQGGAFF.